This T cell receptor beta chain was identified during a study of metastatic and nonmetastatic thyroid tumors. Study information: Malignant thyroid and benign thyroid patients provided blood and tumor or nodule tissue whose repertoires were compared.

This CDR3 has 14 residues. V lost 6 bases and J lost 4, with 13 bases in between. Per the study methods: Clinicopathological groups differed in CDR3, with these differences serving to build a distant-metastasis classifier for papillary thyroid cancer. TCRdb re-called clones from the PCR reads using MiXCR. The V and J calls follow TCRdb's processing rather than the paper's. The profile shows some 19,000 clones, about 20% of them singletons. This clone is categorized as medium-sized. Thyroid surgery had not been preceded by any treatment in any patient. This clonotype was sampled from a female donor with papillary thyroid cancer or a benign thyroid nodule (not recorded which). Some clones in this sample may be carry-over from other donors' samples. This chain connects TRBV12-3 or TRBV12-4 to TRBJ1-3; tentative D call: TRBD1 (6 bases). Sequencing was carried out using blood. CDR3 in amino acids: CASSETGRGNTIYF. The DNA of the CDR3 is TGTGCCAGCAGCGAAACAGGGAGGGGAAACACCATATATTTT.